The source of this TCR beta chain is a study of shared clonotypes between healthy human individuals. Study-level findings and limits: In the sorted subsets, rarefaction showed sequencing was incomplete despite large depth. Clonotype sharing among donors likely depends on sequencing depth.

Regarding this clone: Its antigen remains unidentified.

Profiled with immunoSEQ multiplex PCR; TCRdb holds only in-frame clones, not every one. The data show about 1.1 million clones, roughly 80% seen once. Only Caucasian adults living in Nashville, Tennessee served as donors. Trimming left V 5 bases short and J 7 bases short, with 9 bases between. Germline loops: CDR1 MDHEN, CDR2 SYDVKM. The CDR3 is made up of 12 amino acids. Input material: memory CD4+ T cells from PBMCs. As for subset: CD45RA-negative fraction. The chain couples TRBV28 to TRBJ2-1; D gene uncertain. This clonotype was obtained from a man younger than 30 in good health. Some clones in this sample may be carry-over from other donors' samples. The DNA of the CDR3 is TGTGCCAGCAGTCTTCAATGGAATGAGCAGTTCTTC. Its translation: CASSLQWNEQFF. The complete variable domain, with remaining parts taken from reference TRBV28 and TRBJ2-1, reads DVKVTQSSRYLVKRTGEKVFLECVQDMDHENMFWYRQDPGLGLRLIYFSYDVKMKEKGDIPEGYSVSREKKERFSLILESASTNQTSMYLCASSLQWNEQFFGPGTRLTVL.